The 29 T cell receptor beta chains below come from one sample, sequenced in a study of spatial heterogeneity in lung cancer. The time point here: sample taken at primary tumor resection. Without sorting, whole RNA was sequenced from tumor, nontumor lung or frozen PBMC. Each CDR3 protein is one row after TCRdb ran MiXCR on the 5' RACE reads. The sample carries approximately 40,000 distinct CDR3 sequences, roughly 15% recorded once. Sample: PBMCs, taken at surgery. These receptors originate from a male donor with early-stage non-small cell lung cancer.

This clonotype was detected only a few times. As DNA, the CDR3 is TGTGCTAGTGGTTTACGTGAAAAACTGTTTTTT. Its translation: CASGLREKLFF. V is TRBV12-5 and J is TRBJ1-4; D unclear. V was cut by 3 bases and J by 7 bases, with 3 bases left in between. Germline V gene lookup returns CDR1 LGHNT and CDR2 FRNRAP. This CDR3 contains 11 residues.

The rearrangement uses TRBV12-3 or TRBV12-4 and TRBJ2-3; TRBD2 matches at 9 bases. The CDR3 runs 16 residues. After removal of 1 base from V and 5 bases from J, the junction contained 7 bases not matched to a gene. This chain's CDR3 is CASSLVLAGAGDTQYF. The DNA of the CDR3 is TGTGCCAGCAGTTTAGTGTTAGCGGGAGCGGGAGATACGCAGTATTTT.

V and J are TRBV6-2 or TRBV6-3 and TRBJ2-5, with D uncertain. With 6 bases removed from V and 5 bases from J, the gap between germline ends came to 10 bases. The CDR3 length is 12 residues. Germline loops: CDR1 MNHEY, CDR2 SVGEGT. CDR3 nucleotide sequence: TGTGCCAGCAGCGGAAACTGGGAGACCCAGTACTTC. It specifies CASSGNWETQYF.

The sample holds many counts of this clonotype. In DNA form, the CDR3 reads TGTGCCAGCAGCCGGGGCGACTACGAGCAGTACTTC. Translating it yields CASSRGDYEQYF. The gene calls are TRBV7-6 and TRBJ2-7; tentatively, D is TRBD1 or TRBD2 (5 bases each). CDR1 and CDR2 (germline): SGHVS, FNYEAQ. V was trimmed by 5 bases and J by 3 bases, leaving 8 bases between them. This CDR3 contains 12 residues.

This clonotype was seen a handful of times. The chain links TRBV12-3 or TRBV12-4 to TRBJ1-1; the D is unclear. The V end lost 6 bases, the J end lost 0 bases, and 11 bases lay between the germline ends. This CDR3 has 14 amino acids. The CDR3 region has the DNA TGTGCCAGCAGGAAGGGTAGCATGAACACTGAAGCTTTCTTT. Its translation is CASRKGSMNTEAFF.

This clonotype was detected a few times. V is TRBV5-1 and J is TRBJ1-2; D uncertain. This CDR3 spans 12 amino acids. Trimming left V 4 bases short and J 10 bases short, with 14 bases between. Germline V gives CDR1 SGHRS, CDR2 YFSETQ. The CDR3 sequence is CASSPGGSYYTF. The CDR3 nucleotides are TGCGCCAGCAGCCCTGGAGGCAGCTACTACACCTTC. The full variable domain, with the rest looked up from reference TRBV5-1 and TRBJ1-2, is KAGVTQTPRYLIKTRGQQVTLSCSPISGHRSVSWYQQTPGQGLQFLFEYFSETQRNKGNFPGRFSGRQFSNSRSEMNVSTLELGDSALYLCASSPGGSYYTFGSGTRLTVV.

This clonotype was counted only a few times. The CDR3 protein is CASSQGFGYEQYF. CDR3 sequence (DNA): TGTGCCAGCAGCCAAGGGTTCGGCTACGAGCAGTACTTC. V and J are TRBV3-1 and TRBJ2-7; the D is unclear. Trimming stripped 1 base from V and 3 bases from J, with 7 bases between. The CDR3 runs 13 residues. Germline V CDR1 and CDR2: LGHDT, YNNKEL (reference sequence).

The chain carries TRBV5-4 and TRBJ2-7; the D gene could be TRBD1 or TRBD2 (5 bases each). The CDR3 has 14 residues. Trimming left V 4 bases short and J 0 bases short, with 11 bases between. Per germline, CDR1 SGHNT and CDR2 YYREEE (reference sequence). Written as DNA, the CDR3 is TGTGCCAGCAGCCGGGACGGAAGCTCCTACGAGCAGTACTTC. This translates into CASSRDGSSYEQYF.

This clonotype has at least ten counts. CDR3 nucleotide sequence: TGTGCCAGCTCCTACGGGGATTCACCCCTCCACTTT. Translated: CASSYGDSPLHF. The chain employs TRBV28 and TRBJ1-6; D unclear. Germline-derived CDR1 and CDR2 are MDHEN and SYDVKM. V gave up 8 bases and J gave up 8 bases, with 10 bases separating them. The CDR3 consists of 12 residues.

A word on this clonotype: This may be a read error: a much more frequent sequence differs by one nucleotide. The CDR3 is CSVEEGIGIYEQYF. The CDR3 nucleotides read TGCAGCGTTGAAGAGGGGATAGGGATCTACGAGCAGTACTTC. The chain recombines TRBV29-1 with TRBJ2-7; D uncertain. The CDR3 totals 14 residues. From germline, CDR1 is SQVTM and CDR2 ANQGSEA. V lost 0 bases, J lost 3 bases, and 12 bases lay in between.

This clonotype was recorded many times. J is TRBJ1-5 and V is TRBV10-3; 8 bases align to TRBD1. Looked up from germline, CDR1 is ENHRY and CDR2 is SYGVKD. This CDR3 has 16 residues. The CDR3 sequence is CAFSSGQGVSNQPQHF. The CDR3 bases are TGTGCGTTTTCATCAGGACAGGGAGTTAGCAATCAGCCCCAGCATTTT.

The chain is built from TRBV7-2 and TRBJ2-2, with D perhaps TRBD2 (5 bases). The CDR3 sequence is 16 residues long. Deletions cut 2 bases from V and 6 bases from J, with 16 bases between. Germline assignment: CDR1 SGHTA and CDR2 FQGNSA. The CDR3 loop reads CASSLSGGLVSGELFF. In nucleotides, the CDR3 is TGTGCCAGCAGCTTATCTGGCGGGCTGGTTTCCGGGGAGCTGTTTTTT. Filled out from reference TRBV7-2 and TRBJ2-2, the complete variable domain reads GAGVSQSPSNKVTEKGKDVELRCDPISGHTALYWYRQSLGQGLEFLIYFQGNSAPDKSGLPSDRFSAERTGGSVSTLTIQRTQQEDSAVYLCASSLSGGLVSGELFFGEGSRLTVL.

This clonotype was seen only a few times. The V and J genes are TRBV5-1 and TRBJ1-1; 7 bases match TRBD1. Germline V CDR1 and CDR2: SGHRS, YFSETQ. With 4 bases clipped from V and 2 bases from J, the junction kept 5 bases outside the gene matches. The CDR3 is 14 residues long. This CDR3 reads CASSTGQLNTEAFF. The CDR3 bases are TGCGCCAGCAGCACGGGACAGCTCAACACTGAAGCTTTCTTT.

The sample holds a few counts of this clonotype. The rearrangement uses TRBV5-1 and TRBJ1-1, with a weak D call TRBD1 (5 bases). Germline V gives CDR1 SGHRS, CDR2 YFSETQ. The CDR3 runs to 14 residues. Trimming took 1 base from V and 3 from J, leaving 10 bases between them. CDR3 coding DNA: TGCGCCAGCAGCTTGAAGGGGTCTGACACTGAAGCTTTCTTT. Its protein product is CASSLKGSDTEAFF.

The CDR3 spells CASSPRVFENEKLFF. CDR3 sequence (DNA): TGTGCCAGCAGCCCCAGGGTTTTTGAAAATGAAAAACTGTTTTTT. The rearrangement uses TRBV7-2 and TRBJ1-4; a possible D gene is TRBD1 (5 bases). This CDR3 is 15 amino acids long. V was trimmed by 5 bases and J by 5 bases, leaving 15 bases between them. Germline CDR1 SGHTA, CDR2 FQGNSA.

This clonotype was seen many times. The gene calls are TRBV29-1 and TRBJ2-7; 8 positions agree with TRBD1. V lost 6 bases, J lost 6 bases, and 7 bases stayed unmatched. Germline V gene data show CDR1 as SQVTM and CDR2 as ANQGSEA. The length of the CDR3 is 12 residues. The CDR3 DNA follows: TGCAGCGTCTCCGGACAGGGAGTCGAGCAGTACTTC. It encodes CSVSGQGVEQYF.

This clonotype was counted between two and nine times. The CDR3 region has the DNA TGTGCCAGCAGCTTGACAGGGCACACCATATATTTT. Protein: CASSLTGHTIYF. J is TRBJ1-3 and V is TRBV7-9; 7 bases are shared with TRBD1. The CDR3 consists of 12 residues. Germline V lookup: CDR1 SEHNR, CDR2 FQNEAQ (reference sequence). Trimming took 3 bases from V and 8 from J; bases not matched to a gene: 1.

This clonotype was seen ten or more times. The V gene is TRBV7-9, the J gene TRBJ2-7, with TRBD1 identical over 7 bases. Trimming at V came to 5 bases and at J to 3 bases, leaving 10 bases not matched to a gene. Germline CDR1 reads SEHNR; CDR2 reads FQNEAQ (reference sequence). The CDR3 has 15 residues. CDR3 nucleotide sequence: TGTGCCAGCAGCCCCCGGTGGGACAGCGACTACGAGCAGTACTTC. It specifies CASSPRWDSDYEQYF. The complete variable domain, with remaining parts taken from reference TRBV7-9 and TRBJ2-7, reads DTGVSQNPRHKITKRGQNVTFRCDPISEHNRLYWYRQTLGQGPEFLTYFQNEAQLEKSRLLSDRFSAERPKGSFSTLEIQRTEQGDSAMYLCASSPRWDSDYEQYFGPGTRLTVT.

The chain joins TRBV12-3 or TRBV12-4 to TRBJ1-2; 8 nucleotides line up with TRBD1. The CDR3 length is 14 residues. J gave up 13 bases and V 6 bases, and 16 bases lay outside the gene matches. The CDR3 sequence: CASSETGTGGLTTF. CDR3 nucleotide sequence: TGTGCCAGCAGCGAGACCGGGACAGGAGGCTTAACCACCTTC.

This clonotype was seen ten or more times. The CDR3 DNA reads TGTGCCAGCACCGCCGACCCAGGGAGCAATCAGCCCCAGCATTTT. Encoded protein: CASTADPGSNQPQHF. The chain is built from TRBV2 and TRBJ1-5; maybe TRBD1 (5 bases). This CDR3 contains 15 residues. Germline V CDR1 and CDR2: SNHLY, FYNNEI. The V gene lost 7 bases and the J gene lost 1 base, with 14 bases spanning the gap.

The rearrangement links TRBV20-1 to TRBJ2-5; D is possibly TRBD2 (6 bases). CDR1 and CDR2 (germline): DFQATT, SNEGSKA (reference sequence). V was pared by 6 bases and J by 2 bases, with 19 bases between. This CDR3 region has 15 residues. The CDR3 nucleotides are TGCAGTGCGGGCCAAGGCGGGGCATATCAAGAGACCCAGTACTTC. As protein: CSAGQGGAYQETQYF.

The chain is built from TRBV3-1 and TRBJ2-1; the match to TRBD2 covers 10 bases. Trimming cost V 0 bases and J 7 bases; bases outside gene matches: 3. Per the germline V gene, CDR1 is LGHDT and CDR2 is YNNKEL (reference sequence). This CDR3 comprises 15 residues. CDR3 coding DNA: TGTGCCAGCAGCCAAGATCCTAGCGGGGGTAATGAGCAGTTCTTC. Its protein product is CASSQDPSGGNEQFF.

The chain links TRBV7-9 to TRBJ1-1, with D possibly being TRBD1 (6 bases). The CDR3 loop spans 14 amino acids. The germline V and J ends were trimmed by 0 bases and 3 bases, with 8 bases remaining between them. Germline V gene sequence: CDR1 SEHNR, CDR2 FQNEAQ (reference sequence). The CDR3 sequence is CASSLATGYTEAFF. Written as DNA, the CDR3 is TGTGCCAGCAGCTTAGCCACAGGGTACACTGAAGCTTTCTTT.

In this sample, this clonotype turned up many times. The genes are TRBV28 and TRBJ2-3; maybe TRBD1 (6 bases). The CDR3 covers 15 residues. Germline loops: CDR1 MDHEN, CDR2 SYDVKM. The germline V and J ends were trimmed by 7 bases and 1 base, with 15 bases remaining between them. The CDR3 sequence is CASIRGGYGTDTQYF. The CDR3 DNA reads TGTGCCAGCATCCGAGGGGGATATGGCACAGATACGCAGTATTTT.

Only a few counts were recorded for this clonotype. The chain uses TRBV25-1 and TRBJ2-7, with 9 bases matching TRBD1. V shed 7 bases, J shed 1 base, and the junction held 8 bases outside the gene matches. Germline V CDR1 and CDR2: MGHDK, SYGVNS. The CDR3 is 15 amino acids. CDR3 DNA: TGTGCCAGCAACCTCGGACAGGGGAGTTCCTACGAGCAGTACTTC. This codes for CASNLGQGSSYEQYF.

The V and J genes are TRBV20-1 and TRBJ2-1, with a tentative D call TRBD2 (6 bases). V lost 6 bases and J 6 bases, leaving 18 bases between the germline ends. From germline, CDR1 is DFQATT and CDR2 SNEGSKA (reference sequence). The CDR3 length is 14 residues. CDR3 sequence reads: CSAVALEGFNEQFF. In nucleotides, the CDR3 is TGCAGTGCGGTGGCGTTGGAGGGGTTCAATGAGCAGTTCTTC.

J is TRBJ2-7 and V is TRBV20-1; no definite D call. Trimming removed 0 bases at V and 3 bases at J, with 12 bases between. Germline V lookup: CDR1 DFQATT, CDR2 SNEGSKA (reference sequence). The CDR3 loop spans 14 amino acids. In nucleotides, the CDR3 is TGCAGTGCTAGAGATCGTAGGCCATTCTACGAGCAGTACTTC. The encoded protein is CSARDRRPFYEQYF.

V is TRBV10-2 and J is TRBJ1-4; TRBD1 is a possible D gene (5 bases). The V and J ends lost 2 bases and 3 bases respectively, with 7 bases between them. Germline V CDR1 and CDR2: WSHSY, SAAADI. The CDR3 covers 14 residues. CDR3 DNA sequence: TGCGCCAGCAGTGAGGGGGCCTCTAATGAAAAACTGTTTTTT. It codes for CASSEGASNEKLFF.

The chain employs TRBV7-9 and TRBJ2-2; the D is unclear. CDR1 is SEHNR and CDR2 is FQNEAQ in the germline V gene (reference sequence). The V and J ends lost 5 bases and 3 bases respectively, with 10 bases between them. The CDR3 spans 14 residues. In DNA, the CDR3 is TGTGCCAGCAGCCTCAGAAGGGACACCGGGGAGCTGTTTTTT. Protein product: CASSLRRDTGELFF.